One TCR beta chain is described in this entry. This entry is derived from a study of Ad26.COV2.S vaccination and SARS-CoV-2 variants. Regarding treatment: some 20 received Ad26.COV2.S at low or high dose, single or two shots; roughly 5 received placebo; per-sample allocation not given. At day 63 after the first vaccine or placebo injection, samples were drawn. This CDR3 has 14 residues. CDR1 is GTSNPN and CDR2 is SVGIG in the germline V gene (reference sequence). The V and J ends lost 3 bases and 7 bases respectively, with 15 bases between them. Assay: immunoSEQ multiplex PCR; the TCRdb copy retains only in-frame clones and omits some. The sample lists about 400,000 clones, around 93% occurring once.

The source is a person aged 18 to 65 who received the Ad26.COV2.S COVID-19 vaccine or a placebo. The V call is TRBV30, the J call TRBJ1-4, with D possibly being TRBD1 (6 bases). Sequences were derived from peripheral blood, sampled in a trial of Ad26.COV2.S vaccine versus placebo. This CDR3 is CAWRKTTQGEKLFF. Written as DNA, the CDR3 is TGTGCCTGGAGAAAGACCACACAGGGTGAAAAACTGTTTTTT.